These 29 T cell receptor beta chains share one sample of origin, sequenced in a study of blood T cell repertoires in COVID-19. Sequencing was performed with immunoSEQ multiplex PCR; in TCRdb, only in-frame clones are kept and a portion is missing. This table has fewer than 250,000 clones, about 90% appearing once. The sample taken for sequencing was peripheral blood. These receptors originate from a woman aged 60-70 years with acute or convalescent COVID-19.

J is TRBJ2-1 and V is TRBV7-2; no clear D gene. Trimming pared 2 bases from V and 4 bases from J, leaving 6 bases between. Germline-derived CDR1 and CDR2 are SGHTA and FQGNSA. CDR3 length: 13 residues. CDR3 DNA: TGTGCCAGCAGCTTACAGTTTTACAATGAGCAGTTCTTC. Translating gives CASSLQFYNEQFF.

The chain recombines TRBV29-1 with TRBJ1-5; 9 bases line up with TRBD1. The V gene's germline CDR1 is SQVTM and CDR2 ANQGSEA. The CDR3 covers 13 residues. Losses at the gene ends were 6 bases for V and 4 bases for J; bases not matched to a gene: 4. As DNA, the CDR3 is TGCAGCGTGGGACAGGGCCTTAATCAGCCCCAGCATTTT. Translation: CSVGQGLNQPQHF.

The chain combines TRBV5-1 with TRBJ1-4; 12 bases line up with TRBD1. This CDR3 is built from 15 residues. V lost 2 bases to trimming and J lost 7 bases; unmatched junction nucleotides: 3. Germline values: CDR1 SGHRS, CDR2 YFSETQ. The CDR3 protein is CASSFGDRGPEKLFF. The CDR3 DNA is TGCGCCAGCAGCTTTGGGGACAGGGGGCCTGAAAAACTGTTTTTT.

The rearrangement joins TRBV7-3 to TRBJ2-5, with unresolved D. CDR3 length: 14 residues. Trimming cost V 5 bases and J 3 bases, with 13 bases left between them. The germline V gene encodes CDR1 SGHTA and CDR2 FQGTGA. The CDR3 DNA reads TGTGCCAGCAGCCCCTCCGGGTCCAAAGAGACCCAGTACTTC. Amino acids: CASSPSGSKETQYF.

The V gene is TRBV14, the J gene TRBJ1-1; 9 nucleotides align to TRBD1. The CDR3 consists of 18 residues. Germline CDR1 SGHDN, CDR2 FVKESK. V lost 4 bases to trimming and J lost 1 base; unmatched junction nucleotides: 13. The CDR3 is CASSLLRTGVVRNTEAFF. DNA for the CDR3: TGTGCCAGCAGCCTGTTACGGACAGGGGTGGTCAGGAACACTGAAGCTTTCTTT.

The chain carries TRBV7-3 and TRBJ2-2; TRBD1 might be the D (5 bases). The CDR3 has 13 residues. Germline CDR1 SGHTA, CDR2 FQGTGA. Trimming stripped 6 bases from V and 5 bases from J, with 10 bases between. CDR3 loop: CASSPQGTGELFF. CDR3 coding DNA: TGTGCCAGCAGTCCTCAGGGTACCGGGGAGCTGTTTTTT.

CDR3 protein: CASRESGRTSPLHF. Here the CDR3 DNA reads TGCGCCAGCAGGGAGTCAGGGAGGACCTCACCCCTCCACTTT. The rearrangement joins TRBV5-1 to TRBJ1-6; a possible D gene is TRBD1 (5 bases). CDR1 SGHRS and CDR2 YFSETQ come from the germline V gene. V was clipped by 5 bases and J by 10 bases, with 16 bases between them. The CDR3 covers 14 residues.

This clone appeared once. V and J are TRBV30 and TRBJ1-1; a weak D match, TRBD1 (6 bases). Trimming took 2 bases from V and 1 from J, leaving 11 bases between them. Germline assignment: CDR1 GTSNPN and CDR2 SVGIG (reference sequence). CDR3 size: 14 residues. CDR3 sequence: CAWSPDRANTEAFF. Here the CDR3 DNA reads TGTGCCTGGAGTCCGGACAGAGCGAACACTGAAGCTTTCTTT.

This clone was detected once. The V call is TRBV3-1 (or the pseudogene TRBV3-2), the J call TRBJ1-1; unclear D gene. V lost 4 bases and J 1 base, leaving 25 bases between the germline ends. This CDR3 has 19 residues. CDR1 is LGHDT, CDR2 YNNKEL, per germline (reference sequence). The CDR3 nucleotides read TGTGCCAGCAGCCCCTACCAGCGGACTTTTAATGTTTGGAACACTGAAGCTTTCTTT. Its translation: CASSPYQRTFNVWNTEAFF.

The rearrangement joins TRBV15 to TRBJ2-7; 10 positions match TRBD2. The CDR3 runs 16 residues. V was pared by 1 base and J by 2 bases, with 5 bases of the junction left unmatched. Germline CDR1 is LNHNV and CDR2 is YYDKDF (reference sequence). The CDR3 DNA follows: TGTGCCACCAGCAGAGGATTAGGACTAGCGGCCTACGAGCAGTACTTC. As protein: CATSRGLGLAAYEQYF.

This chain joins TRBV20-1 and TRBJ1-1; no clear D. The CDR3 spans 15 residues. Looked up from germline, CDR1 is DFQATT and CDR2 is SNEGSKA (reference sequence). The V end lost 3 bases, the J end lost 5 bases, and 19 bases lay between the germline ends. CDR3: CSASRGNGPGTEAFF. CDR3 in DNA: TGCAGTGCTAGTCGTGGCAACGGGCCGGGGACTGAAGCTTTCTTT.

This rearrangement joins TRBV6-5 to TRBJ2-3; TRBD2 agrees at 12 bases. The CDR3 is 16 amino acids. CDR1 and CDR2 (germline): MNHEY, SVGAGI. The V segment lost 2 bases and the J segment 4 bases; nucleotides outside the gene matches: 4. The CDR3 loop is CASSYDGLAGSDTQYF. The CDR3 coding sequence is TGTGCCAGCAGTTACGACGGACTAGCGGGATCAGATACGCAGTATTTT.

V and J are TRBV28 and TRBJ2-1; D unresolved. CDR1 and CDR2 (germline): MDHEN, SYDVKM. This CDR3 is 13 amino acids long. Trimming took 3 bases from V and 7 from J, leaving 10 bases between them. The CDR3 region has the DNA TGTGCCAGCAGTTTGGTACAGTCTAATGAGCAGTTCTTC. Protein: CASSLVQSNEQFF.

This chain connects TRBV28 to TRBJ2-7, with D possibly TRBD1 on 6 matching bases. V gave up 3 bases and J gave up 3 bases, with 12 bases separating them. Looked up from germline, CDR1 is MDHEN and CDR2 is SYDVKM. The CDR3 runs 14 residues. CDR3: CASSFKGQSYEQYF. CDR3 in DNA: TGTGCCAGCAGTTTTAAAGGACAGAGCTACGAGCAGTACTTC.

The CDR3 region is CASGAQGAERKNQPQHF. CDR3 nucleotides: TGTGCCAGTGGGGCCCAGGGGGCTGAACGGAAAAATCAGCCCCAGCATTTT. The V gene is TRBV2, the J gene TRBJ1-5; 8 nucleotides align to TRBD1. The CDR3 contains 17 residues. With V trimmed by 9 bases and J by 4 bases, 17 bases remained unmatched. CDR1 and CDR2 from the germline V gene are SNHLY and FYNNEI.

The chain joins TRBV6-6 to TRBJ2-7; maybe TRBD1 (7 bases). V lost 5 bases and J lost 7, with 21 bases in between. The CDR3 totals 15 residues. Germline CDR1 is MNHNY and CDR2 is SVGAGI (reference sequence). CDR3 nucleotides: TGTGCCAGCAGTAACCCGGGACAGCGAGGGGGGGAGCAGTACTTC. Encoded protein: CASSNPGQRGGEQYF.

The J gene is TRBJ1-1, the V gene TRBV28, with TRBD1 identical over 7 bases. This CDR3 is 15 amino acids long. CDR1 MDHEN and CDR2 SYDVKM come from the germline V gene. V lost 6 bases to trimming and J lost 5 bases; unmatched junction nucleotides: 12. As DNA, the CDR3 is TGTGCCAGCAGGCCCTCGACAGGGTTTGGGACTGAAGCTTTCTTT. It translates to CASRPSTGFGTEAFF.

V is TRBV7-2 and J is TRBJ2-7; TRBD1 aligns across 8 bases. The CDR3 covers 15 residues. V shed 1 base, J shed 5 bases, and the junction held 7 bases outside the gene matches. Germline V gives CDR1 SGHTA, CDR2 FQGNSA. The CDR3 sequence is CASSLERTGHNEQYF. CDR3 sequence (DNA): TGTGCCAGCAGCTTAGAACGGACAGGGCATAACGAGCAGTACTTC.

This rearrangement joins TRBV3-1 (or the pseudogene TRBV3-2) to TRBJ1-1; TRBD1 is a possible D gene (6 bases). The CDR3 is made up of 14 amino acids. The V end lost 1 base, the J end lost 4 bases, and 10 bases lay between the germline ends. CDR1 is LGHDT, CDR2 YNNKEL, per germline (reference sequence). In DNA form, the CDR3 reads TGTGCCAGCAGCCAAGTAGCAGGGGCCACTGAAGCTTTCTTT. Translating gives CASSQVAGATEAFF.

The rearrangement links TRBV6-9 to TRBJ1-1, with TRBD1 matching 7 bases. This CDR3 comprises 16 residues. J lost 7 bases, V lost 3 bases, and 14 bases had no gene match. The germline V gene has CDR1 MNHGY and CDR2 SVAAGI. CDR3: CASSYTNLTGDHEAFF. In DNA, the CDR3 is TGTGCCAGCAGTTACACTAACCTTACAGGGGATCATGAAGCTTTCTTT.

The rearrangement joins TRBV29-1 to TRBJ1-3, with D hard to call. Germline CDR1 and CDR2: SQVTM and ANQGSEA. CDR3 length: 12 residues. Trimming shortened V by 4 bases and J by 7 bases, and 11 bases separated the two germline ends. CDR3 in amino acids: CSVVGGSNTIYF. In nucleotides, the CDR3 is TGCAGCGTTGTAGGAGGGTCGAACACCATATATTTT. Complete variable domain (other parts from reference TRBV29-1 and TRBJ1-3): SAVISQKPSRDICQRGTSLTIQCQVDSQVTMMFWYRQQPGQSLTLIATANQGSEATYESGFVIDKFPISRPNLTFSTLTVSNMSPEDSSIYLCSVVGGSNTIYFGEGSWLTVV.

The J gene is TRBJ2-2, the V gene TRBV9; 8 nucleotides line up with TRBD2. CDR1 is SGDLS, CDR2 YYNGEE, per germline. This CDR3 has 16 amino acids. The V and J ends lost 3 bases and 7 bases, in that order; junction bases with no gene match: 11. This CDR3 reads CASSASGGRALGELFF. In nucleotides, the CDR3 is TGTGCCAGCAGCGCTTCGGGAGGGAGGGCCCTCGGGGAGCTGTTTTTT.

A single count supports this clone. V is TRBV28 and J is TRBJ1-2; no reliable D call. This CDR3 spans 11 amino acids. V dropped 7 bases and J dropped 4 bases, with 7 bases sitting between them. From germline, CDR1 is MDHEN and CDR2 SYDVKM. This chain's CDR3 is CASTSSYGYTF. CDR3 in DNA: TGTGCCAGCACCTCCAGCTATGGCTACACCTTC.

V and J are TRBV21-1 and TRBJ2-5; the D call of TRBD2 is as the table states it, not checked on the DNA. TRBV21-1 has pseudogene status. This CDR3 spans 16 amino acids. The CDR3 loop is CASSKALRLYQETQYF. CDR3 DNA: TGTGCCAGCAGCAAAGCCTTGCGACTATACCAAGAGACCCAGTACTTC.

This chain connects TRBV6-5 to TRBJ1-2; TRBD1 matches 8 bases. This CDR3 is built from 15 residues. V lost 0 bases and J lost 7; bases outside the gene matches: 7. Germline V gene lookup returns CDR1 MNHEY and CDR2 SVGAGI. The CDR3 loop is CASSYSPGQGFGYTF. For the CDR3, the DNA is TGTGCCAGCAGTTACTCCCCCGGACAGGGCTTTGGCTACACCTTC.

CDR3 protein: CASSVDRASNQPQHF. As DNA, the CDR3 is TGTGCCAGCAGCGTGGACAGGGCGAGCAATCAGCCCCAGCATTTT. The rearrangement uses TRBV5-8 and TRBJ1-5, with 8 bases aligning to TRBD1. CDR3 length: 15 residues. Germline lookup yields CDR1 SGHTS and CDR2 YDEGEE. V lost 4 bases and J lost 1; bases outside the gene matches: 4.

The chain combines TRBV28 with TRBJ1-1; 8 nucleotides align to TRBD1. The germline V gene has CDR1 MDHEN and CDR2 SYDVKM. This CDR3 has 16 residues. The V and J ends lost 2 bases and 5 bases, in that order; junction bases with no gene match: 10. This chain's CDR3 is CASSLPDRDISTEAFF. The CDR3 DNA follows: TGTGCCAGCAGTTTACCGGACAGGGATATTTCGACTGAAGCTTTCTTT.

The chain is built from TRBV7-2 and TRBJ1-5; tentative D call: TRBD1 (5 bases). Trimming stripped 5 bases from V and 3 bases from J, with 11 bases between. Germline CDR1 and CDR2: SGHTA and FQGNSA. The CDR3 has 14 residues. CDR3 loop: CASSPDRVNQPQHF. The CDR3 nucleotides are TGTGCCAGCAGCCCAGACAGAGTCAATCAGCCCCAGCATTTT. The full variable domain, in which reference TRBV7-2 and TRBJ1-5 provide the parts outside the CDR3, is GAGVSQSPSNKVTEKGKDVELRCDPISGHTALYWYRQSLGQGLEFLIYFQGNSAPDKSGLPSDRFSAERTGGSVSTLTIQRTQQEDSAVYLCASSPDRVNQPQHFGDGTRLSIL.

The CDR3 here is CASSIVGGGQPQHF. For the CDR3, the DNA is TGTGCCAGTAGTATAGTTGGCGGGGGTCAGCCCCAGCATTTT. The chain recombines TRBV19 with TRBJ1-5; a weak D match, TRBD1 (5 bases). This CDR3 is built from 14 residues. V lost 1 base and J lost 6, with 10 bases in between. Per germline, CDR1 LNHDA and CDR2 SQIVND (reference sequence).